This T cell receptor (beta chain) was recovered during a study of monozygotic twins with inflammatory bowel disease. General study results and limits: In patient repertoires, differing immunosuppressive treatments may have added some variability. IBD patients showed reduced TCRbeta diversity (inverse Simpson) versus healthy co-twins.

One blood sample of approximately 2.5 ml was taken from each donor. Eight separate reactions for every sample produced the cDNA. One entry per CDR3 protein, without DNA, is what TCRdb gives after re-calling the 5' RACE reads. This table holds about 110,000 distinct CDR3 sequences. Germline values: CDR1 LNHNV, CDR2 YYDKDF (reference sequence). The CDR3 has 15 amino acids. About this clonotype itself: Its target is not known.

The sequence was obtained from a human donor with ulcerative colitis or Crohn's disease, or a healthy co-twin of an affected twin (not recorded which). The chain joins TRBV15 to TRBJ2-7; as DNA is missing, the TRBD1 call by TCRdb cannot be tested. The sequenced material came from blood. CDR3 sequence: CATSRDRGQIYEQYF.